This T cell receptor (beta chain) emerged from a study of early stage breast cancer tumors. At the level of the study: Of some 17 invasive breast tumors, about twelve were hormone receptor-positive, HER2-negative.

Study-level points and caveats: Blood repertoires resembled normal breast more than tumor.

Comments on this clone: Antigen: not known.

Sequencing used immunoSEQ multiplex PCR; TCRdb keeps in-frame clones, though not all of them. The table lists some 32,000 clones, roughly four fifths of them singletons. The CDR3 spans 15 residues. Germline V gene lookup returns CDR1 MGHRA and CDR2 YSYEKL. V lost 4 bases, J lost 2 bases, and 5 bases stayed unmatched. Sequencing was done on a sample of breast tumor tissue. The chain employs TRBV4-1 and TRBJ2-3; 8 nucleotides agree with TRBD2. The sequence was obtained from a person aged 30-39 years with breast cancer. The CDR3 coding sequence is TGCGCCAGCAGCCGACTAGCGAAAACCACAGATACGCAGTATTTT. Translated, it gives CASSRLAKTTDTQYF.